This T cell receptor beta chain is drawn from a study of T cells after yellow fever vaccination. Study background: Sorting by CD3, CD45RA, CCR7 and CD95 gave EM, EMRA, CM and Tscm subsets. Preparation of the low-cell-number fractions used SMART-Seq v4 Ultra Low Input. Whole-study results and caveats: Though it reached lower strength, the secondary response hit its peak faster, day 5 versus 15.

A single record per CDR3 protein comes from TCRdb applying MiXCR to the 5' RACE reads. The profile shows 50,000 to 60,000 distinct CDR3 sequences, around 6.1% of them singletons. Germline CDR1 reads MGHRA; CDR2 reads YSYEKL. Germline trimming cut 3 bases from V and 7 bases from J; bases unmatched to any gene: 8. The CDR3 has 15 amino acids. In this sample, this clonotype turned up many times. The source is a man in his late teens or twenties who received the YFV17D yellow fever vaccine. The chain combines TRBV4-1 with TRBJ2-1; 8 nucleotides match TRBD1. Sample: PBMCs, either bulk or a sorted T-cell subset (CD4+, CD8+, memory, or dextramer-sorted; not recorded which), taken on the day of the yellow fever booster vaccination. The CDR3 nucleotides are TGCGCCAGCAGCCATGGACAGGGTGTGAGGAATGAGCAGTTCTTC. Its protein product is CASSHGQGVRNEQFF.